Listed here are 8 T cell receptor beta chains from one sample, sequenced in a study of T cells in Graves' hyperthyroidism and ophthalmopathy (dated by TCRdb to the late 2010s). The protocol used for the library was multiplex PCR. The instrument was an Illumina HiSeq 2000. TCR beta CDR3 regions were amplified from RNA transcripts. The TCR CDR3 was subjected to a first round of RT-PCR using the HTBI primer set and the Qiagen OneStep RT-PCR kit. TCRdb redid the processing of the public reads, applying fastp at Q25 and MiXCR, and retained in-frame beta chains. Each entry is one CDR3 protein sequence, shown with its most common DNA and genes. This sample has about 290,000 distinct CDR3 sequences in its table, and about an eighth of those were observed once. Together, the top ten hold 7.8% of the sample. Sequenced: blood. The receptors stem from a woman between 25 and 40 years old with Graves' hyperthyroidism that later progressed to Graves' ophthalmopathy.

This clonotype has only a few counts. V gene TRBV6-1 combines with J gene TRBJ2-1, with 10 bases identical to TRBD2. The trim removed 11 bases at V and 9 bases at J, leaving 13 bases unmatched. The CDR3 contains 14 residues. Germline loops: CDR1 MNHNS, CDR2 SASEGT. In DNA, the CDR3 is TGTGCCTCGGTTGGACTAGCGGAGGGGGGTGAGCAGTTCTTC. It encodes CASVGLAEGGEQFF.

Many counts were recorded for this clonotype. The chain carries TRBV4-2 and TRBJ2-2; TRBD2 might be the D (6 bases). V was pared by 0 bases and J by 7 bases, with 12 bases between. The CDR3 spans 15 residues. The V gene's germline CDR1 is LGHNA and CDR2 YNFKEQ. CDR3 bases: TGTGCCAGCAGCCAAGATCTGGAGGGGAACGGGGAGCTGTTTTTT. Its translation: CASSQDLEGNGELFF.

The CDR3 reads CASSLRDRAAQETQYF. The CDR3 DNA follows: TGTGCCAGCAGTCTCAGGGATAGGGCCGCCCAAGAGACCCAGTACTTC. The V and J genes are TRBV28 and TRBJ2-5, with D tentatively TRBD1 (5 bases). Germline V gene sequence: CDR1 MDHEN, CDR2 SYDVKM. There are 16 residues in the CDR3. Trimming shortened V by 5 bases and J by 1 base, and 17 bases separated the two germline ends.

The chain uses TRBV20-1 and TRBJ2-5; no reliable D call. V gave up 1 base and J gave up 5 bases, with 5 bases separating them. Looked up from germline, CDR1 is DFQATT and CDR2 is SNEGSKA (reference sequence). The CDR3 is 11 amino acids. The chain's CDR3 is CSARAEETQYF. The CDR3 nucleotides are TGCAGTGCTAGAGCCGAGGAGACCCAGTACTTC.

This clonotype has just a few counts. The V gene is TRBV20-1, the J gene TRBJ2-7, with D possibly matching TRBD1 (6 bases). CDR1 DFQATT and CDR2 SNEGSKA come from the germline V gene (reference sequence). V lost 0 bases and J 5 bases, leaving 17 bases between the germline ends. This CDR3 spans 15 amino acids. The CDR3 spells CSARDPGTWAHEQYF. In nucleotides, the CDR3 is TGCAGTGCTAGAGATCCTGGGACATGGGCTCACGAGCAGTACTTC.

This chain joins TRBV7-8 and TRBJ2-7; D possibly corresponds to TRBD1 (6 bases). The germline V gene has CDR1 SGHVS and CDR2 FQNEAQ. This CDR3 spans 14 amino acids. V shed 5 bases and J shed 4 bases, with 15 bases lying between them. Here the CDR3 DNA reads TGTGCCAGCAGCCCTTGGACAGAAACGTACGAGCAGTACTTC. This gives the protein CASSPWTETYEQYF.

Ten or more counts support this clonotype. The chain uses TRBV2 and TRBJ1-3; 7 bases agree with TRBD1. The J segment lost 1 base and the V segment lost 4 bases, leaving 1 base of the junction unmatched. Germline CDR1 is SNHLY and CDR2 is FYNNEI. The CDR3 totals 14 residues. CDR3: CASSVQGSGNTIYF. The CDR3 bases are TGTGCCAGCAGTGTACAGGGGTCTGGAAACACCATATATTTT.

Written as DNA, the CDR3 is TGTGCCAGCAGTACGCTGTCCTACGGCGACACCCAGTACTTC. Residues: CASSTLSYGDTQYF. This rearrangement joins TRBV6-1 to TRBJ2-5; no reliable D call. The CDR3 covers 14 residues. V lost 5 bases and J lost 8, with 18 bases in between. The V gene's germline CDR1 is MNHNS and CDR2 SASEGT.